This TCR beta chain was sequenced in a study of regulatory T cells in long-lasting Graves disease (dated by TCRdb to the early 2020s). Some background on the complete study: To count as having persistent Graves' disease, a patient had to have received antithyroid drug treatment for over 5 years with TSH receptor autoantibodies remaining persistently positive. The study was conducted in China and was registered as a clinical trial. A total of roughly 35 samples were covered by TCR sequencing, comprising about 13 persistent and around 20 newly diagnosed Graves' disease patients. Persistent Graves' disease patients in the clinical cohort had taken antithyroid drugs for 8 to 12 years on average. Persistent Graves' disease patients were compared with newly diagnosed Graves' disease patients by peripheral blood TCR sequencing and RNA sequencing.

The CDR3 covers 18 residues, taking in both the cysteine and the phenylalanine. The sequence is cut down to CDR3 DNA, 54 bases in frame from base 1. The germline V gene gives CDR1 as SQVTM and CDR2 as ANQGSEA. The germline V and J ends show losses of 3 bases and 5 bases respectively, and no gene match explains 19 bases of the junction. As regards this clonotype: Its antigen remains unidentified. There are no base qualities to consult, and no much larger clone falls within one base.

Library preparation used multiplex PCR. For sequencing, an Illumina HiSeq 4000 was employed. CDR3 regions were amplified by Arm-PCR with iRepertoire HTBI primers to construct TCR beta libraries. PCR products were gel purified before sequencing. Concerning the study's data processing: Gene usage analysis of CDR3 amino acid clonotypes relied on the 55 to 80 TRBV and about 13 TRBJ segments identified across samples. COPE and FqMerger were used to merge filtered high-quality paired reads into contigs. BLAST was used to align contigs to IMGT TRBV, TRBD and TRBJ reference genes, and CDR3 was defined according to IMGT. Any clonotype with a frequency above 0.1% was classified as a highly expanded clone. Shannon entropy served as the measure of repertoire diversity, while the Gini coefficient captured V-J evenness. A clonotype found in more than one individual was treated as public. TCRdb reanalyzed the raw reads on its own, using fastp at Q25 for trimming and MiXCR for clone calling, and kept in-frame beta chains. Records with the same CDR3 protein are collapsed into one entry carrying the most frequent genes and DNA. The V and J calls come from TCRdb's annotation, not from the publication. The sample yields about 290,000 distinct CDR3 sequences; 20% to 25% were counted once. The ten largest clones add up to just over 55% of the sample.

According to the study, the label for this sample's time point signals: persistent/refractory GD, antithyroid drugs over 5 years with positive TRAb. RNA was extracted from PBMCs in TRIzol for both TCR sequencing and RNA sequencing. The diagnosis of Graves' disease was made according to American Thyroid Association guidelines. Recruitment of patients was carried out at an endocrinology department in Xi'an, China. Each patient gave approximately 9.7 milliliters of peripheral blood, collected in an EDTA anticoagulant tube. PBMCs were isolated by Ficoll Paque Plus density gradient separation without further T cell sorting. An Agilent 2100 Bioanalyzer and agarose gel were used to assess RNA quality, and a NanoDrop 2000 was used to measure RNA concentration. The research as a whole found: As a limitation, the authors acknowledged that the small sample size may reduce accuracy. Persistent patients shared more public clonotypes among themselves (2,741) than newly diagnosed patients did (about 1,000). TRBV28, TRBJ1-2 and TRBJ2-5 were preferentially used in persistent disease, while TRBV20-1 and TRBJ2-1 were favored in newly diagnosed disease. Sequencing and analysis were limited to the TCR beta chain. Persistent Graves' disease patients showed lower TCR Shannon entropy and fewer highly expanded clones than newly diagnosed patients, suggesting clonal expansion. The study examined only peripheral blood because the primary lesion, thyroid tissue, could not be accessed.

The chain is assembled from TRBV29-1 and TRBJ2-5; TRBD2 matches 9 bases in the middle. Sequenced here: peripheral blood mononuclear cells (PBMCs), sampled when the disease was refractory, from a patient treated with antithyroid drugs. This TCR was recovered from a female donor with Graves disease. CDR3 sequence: CSVDSGVSSGAGGETQYF. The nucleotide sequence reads TGCAGCGTTGATAGCGGGGTCTCTAGCGGGGCCGGGGGTGAGACCCAGTACTTC.